This record concerns one T cell receptor (beta chain) sequence. One junction end does not reproduce the germline sequence, and a read error may be involved. The sample belongs to a study of blood T cells in healthy people across ages. Sample-barcoded 5' priming and a J-beta primer mix drove a second PCR of about 6 to 11 cycles. Each cDNA molecule received a tag from a template-switch adaptor that had 12 random nucleotides. TCRdb re-derived calls from the 5' RACE reads in MiXCR, one entry per CDR3 protein. The sample carries approximately 880,000 distinct CDR3 sequences, about 48% recorded once. Looked up from germline, CDR1 is DFQATT and CDR2 is SNEGSKA (reference sequence). CDR3 size: 12 residues.

The origin of this receptor is a man younger than 40 in good health. The sequenced material came from blood. This sequence joins TRBV20-1 and TRBJ2-7; perhaps TRBD2 as D (5 bases). CDR3 sequence (DNA): TGCAGTGCGCCGGCCTCAACCTACGAGCGGTACTTT. Amino acid sequence: CSAPASTYERYF.